The 22 T cell receptor beta chains given below trace back to one sample, sequenced in a study of graft-versus-host responses after intestinal transplantation. These receptors are not linked to any known antigen. Here immunoSEQ multiplex PCR was the method, and the copy in TCRdb shows in-frame clones only, minus some. Of around 71,000 clones listed, roughly 94% were seen once; the top ten hold around 0.5%. Sequencing was performed on unstimulated CD8+ T cells sorted from spleen or lymph node cells, taken before intestinal transplant. The source of these receptors is a human donor who received an intestinal transplant.

This clone occurred once. The rearrangement uses TRBV6-1 and TRBJ2-7; D is ambiguous. From germline, CDR1 is MNHNS and CDR2 SASEGT. The V end was cut by 8 bases, the J end by 1 base, with 9 bases between. CDR3 length: 12 residues. The CDR3 coding sequence is TGTGCCAGCGTGATGGGATCCTACGAGCAGTACTTC. It translates to CASVMGSYEQYF.

The V and J genes are TRBV7-9 and TRBJ2-1, with D perhaps TRBD1 (5 bases). With 5 bases removed from V and 3 bases from J, the gap between germline ends came to 14 bases. Germline CDR1 SEHNR, CDR2 FQNEAQ (reference sequence). The CDR3 is 15 residues long. CDR3 sequence: CASSRGAGDYNEQFF. The CDR3 nucleotides read TGTGCCAGCAGCCGTGGGGCAGGTGACTACAATGAGCAGTTCTTC.

This chain uses TRBV30 with TRBJ1-1; the D gene is possibly TRBD1 (5 bases). This CDR3 comprises 15 residues. The germline V gene encodes CDR1 GTSNPN and CDR2 SVGIG (reference sequence). V lost 3 bases and J lost 5, with 19 bases in between. Here the CDR3 reads CAWRLGGWDYTEAFF. CDR3 nucleotides: TGTGCCTGGAGGCTGGGGGGTTGGGATTATACTGAAGCTTTCTTT.

DNA of the CDR3: TGTGCCAGCACCAAGAGTGGGCCCCTTCATGAAAAACTGTTTTTT. Its protein product is CASTKSGPLHEKLFF. The chain recombines TRBV7-8 with TRBJ1-4; D not resolved. V shed 7 bases and J shed 6 bases, with 18 bases lying between them. Germline V gives CDR1 SGHVS, CDR2 FQNEAQ. The length of the CDR3 is 15 residues.

The chain uses TRBV5-1 and TRBJ1-1, with D uncertain. V lost 0 bases and J 4 bases, leaving 10 bases between the germline ends. CDR1 is SGHRS, CDR2 YFSETQ, per germline. The CDR3 extends over 14 amino acids. DNA for the CDR3: TGCGCCAGCAGCTTGGGGGAGCGAGGCACTGAAGCTTTCTTT. Its protein is CASSLGERGTEAFF.

This clone appeared once. V usage is TRBV11-2 and J usage is TRBJ2-1; TRBD2 matches at 10 bases. The CDR3 consists of 16 residues. Germline V lookup: CDR1 SGHAT, CDR2 FQNNGV. V shed 6 bases, J shed 3 bases, and the junction held 8 bases outside the gene matches. The DNA for the CDR3 is TGTGCCAGCAGGCCTCCACTAGCGGGATTCTACAATGAGCAGTTCTTC. Encoded protein: CASRPPLAGFYNEQFF.

The table lists this clone with a count of one. The chain has TRBV5-1 and TRBJ2-7; 8 bases are a match to TRBD1. CDR1 and CDR2 from the germline V gene are SGHRS and YFSETQ. The CDR3 sequence is 13 residues long. Trimming cost V 4 bases and J 4 bases; bases outside gene matches: 4. This CDR3 reads CASSMGQAYEQYF. The CDR3 bases are TGCGCCAGCAGCATGGGACAGGCTTACGAGCAGTACTTC.

The V call is TRBV6-1, the J call TRBJ2-1, with TRBD2 matching 8 bases. Germline V CDR1 and CDR2: MNHNS, SASEGT. Trimming removed 2 bases from V and 7 bases from J; junction bases left unmatched: 7. CDR3 length: 15 amino acids. CDR3 bases: TGTGCCAGCAGTGAACTAAGCGGGAGACGAAATGAGCAGTTCTTC. Amino acid sequence: CASSELSGRRNEQFF.

The chain uses TRBV18 and TRBJ2-1; D not certain. With 2 bases removed from V and 5 bases from J, the gap between germline ends came to 4 bases. Germline loops: CDR1 KGHSH, CDR2 LQKENI. There are 12 residues in the CDR3. Here the CDR3 reads CASSPKHNEQFF. As DNA, the CDR3 is TGTGCCAGCTCACCAAAACACAATGAGCAGTTCTTC.

The chain links TRBV15 to TRBJ1-4; D is possibly TRBD1 (6 bases). Trimming stripped 1 base from V and 4 bases from J, with 10 bases between. Germline CDR1 and CDR2: LNHNV and YYDKDF (reference sequence). The CDR3 is 15 residues long. CDR3 protein: CATSRVGRGNEKLFF. Written as DNA, the CDR3 is TGTGCCACCAGCAGAGTGGGCAGGGGTAATGAAAAACTGTTTTTT.

The rearrangement links TRBV5-1 to TRBJ2-3, with D possibly matching TRBD2 (6 bases). The CDR3 is made up of 15 amino acids. V was cut by 2 bases and J by 1 base, with 11 bases left in between. CDR1 is SGHRS, CDR2 YFSETQ, per germline. The CDR3 spells CASSFSWGGTDTQYF. CDR3 coding DNA: TGCGCCAGCAGCTTTAGCTGGGGGGGCACAGATACGCAGTATTTT.

The CDR3 protein is CASSSIGDEQFF. CDR3 bases: TGTGCCAGCAGCTCGATTGGGGATGAGCAGTTCTTC. The chain uses TRBV5-6 and TRBJ2-1; D is unclear. The CDR3 is 12 amino acids. The V gene lost 3 bases and the J gene lost 8 bases, with 9 bases spanning the gap. Per germline, CDR1 SGHDT and CDR2 YYEEEE.

This clone was detected once. The chain is built from TRBV19 and TRBJ2-3; 8 bases align to TRBD1. Unmatched junction bases numbered 9, after V lost 2 bases and J lost 2 bases. Germline assignment: CDR1 LNHDA and CDR2 SQIVND (reference sequence). The CDR3 consists of 17 residues. In nucleotides, the CDR3 is TGTGCCAGTAGTATACTCAGGGCAGGGGGCGACACAGATACGCAGTATTTT. It yields the protein CASSILRAGGDTDTQYF.

The chain carries TRBV5-1 and TRBJ1-2, with 9 positions matching TRBD1. Germline loops: CDR1 SGHRS, CDR2 YFSETQ. V was clipped by 3 bases and J by 8 bases; unmatched bases: 26. The CDR3 runs to 20 residues. The CDR3: CASSYSPRTGTGTCRGGYTF. The CDR3 DNA sequence: TGCGCCAGCAGCTATTCCCCGCGCACGGGGACAGGGACCTGCCGGGGGGGCTACACCTTC.

The chain links TRBV6-6 to TRBJ2-5; D might be TRBD2 (6 bases). Germline lookup yields CDR1 MNHNY and CDR2 SVGAGI (reference sequence). Trimming removed 0 bases at V and 7 bases at J, with 15 bases between. This CDR3 region has 15 residues. CDR3 bases: TGTGCCAGCAGTTACTCATCTCCCGGGGGAGGGACCCAGTACTTC. This codes for CASSYSSPGGGTQYF.

This rearrangement joins TRBV2 to TRBJ2-6, with D tentatively TRBD1 (6 bases). In germline, CDR1 is SNHLY, CDR2 FYNNEI. Trimming left V 5 bases short and J 0 bases short, with 11 bases between. This CDR3 region has 16 residues. The CDR3 DNA sequence: TGTGCCAGCAGTATGGGACACCTCTCTGGGGCCAACGTCCTGACTTTC. Translated: CASSMGHLSGANVLTF.

The chain combines TRBV6-5 with TRBJ1-1; D unresolved. CDR1 is MNHEY, CDR2 SVGAGI, per germline. This CDR3 comprises 15 residues. Trimming cost V 2 bases and J 2 bases, with 12 bases left between them. The CDR3 region has the DNA TGTGCCAGCAGTTACCGGGAAGGCGACAACACTGAAGCTTTCTTT. It codes for CASSYREGDNTEAFF.

CDR3 protein: CASGTGLSSYEQYF. CDR3 DNA sequence: TGTGCCAGCGGGACCGGGCTAAGCTCCTACGAGCAGTACTTC. J is TRBJ2-7 and V is TRBV6-5; D assignment may be TRBD1 or TRBD2 (5 bases each). This CDR3 comprises 14 residues. Germline V gene sequence: CDR1 MNHEY, CDR2 SVGAGI. V gave up 8 bases and J gave up 0 bases, with 14 bases separating them.

The rearrangement uses TRBV6-5 and TRBJ1-5, with TRBD1 identical over 10 bases. V shed 5 bases and J 6 bases; nucleotides not matched to a gene: 7. The germline V gene has CDR1 MNHEY and CDR2 SVGAGI. The CDR3 sequence is 15 residues long. CDR3: CASSQTGGSGQPQHF. CDR3 DNA: TGTGCCAGCAGTCAGACAGGGGGCTCGGGTCAGCCCCAGCATTTT.

Concerning this clone itself: Additional DNA sequences in this sample encode the identical CDR3. The V call is TRBV5-6, the J call TRBJ2-7, with 7 bases lining up with TRBD2. CDR3 length equals 15 residues. CDR1 and CDR2 from the germline V gene are SGHDT and YYEEEE. J lost 3 bases, V lost 0 bases, and 6 bases had no gene match. The CDR3 bases are TGTGCCAGCAGCTTGGGCCTAGCGGCAAACTACGAGCAGTACTTC. This sequence encodes CASSLGLAANYEQYF.

The chain carries TRBV9 and TRBJ1-1, with TRBD1 matching over 7 bases. This CDR3 has 15 amino acids. Germline loops: CDR1 SGDLS, CDR2 YYNGEE. With V trimmed by 1 base and J by 0 bases, 3 bases remained unmatched. The CDR3 sequence: CASSVFQGVNTEAFF. CDR3 bases: TGTGCCAGCAGCGTATTTCAGGGGGTGAACACTGAAGCTTTCTTT.

This chain links TRBV4-3 with TRBJ1-1; D unresolved. CDR1 is LGHNA and CDR2 is YSLEER in the germline V gene. The CDR3 has 11 residues. Trimming removed 4 bases at V and 0 bases at J, with 0 bases between. The CDR3, as DNA: TGCGCCAGCAGCCTGAACACTGAAGCTTTCTTT. Translated: CASSLNTEAFF.